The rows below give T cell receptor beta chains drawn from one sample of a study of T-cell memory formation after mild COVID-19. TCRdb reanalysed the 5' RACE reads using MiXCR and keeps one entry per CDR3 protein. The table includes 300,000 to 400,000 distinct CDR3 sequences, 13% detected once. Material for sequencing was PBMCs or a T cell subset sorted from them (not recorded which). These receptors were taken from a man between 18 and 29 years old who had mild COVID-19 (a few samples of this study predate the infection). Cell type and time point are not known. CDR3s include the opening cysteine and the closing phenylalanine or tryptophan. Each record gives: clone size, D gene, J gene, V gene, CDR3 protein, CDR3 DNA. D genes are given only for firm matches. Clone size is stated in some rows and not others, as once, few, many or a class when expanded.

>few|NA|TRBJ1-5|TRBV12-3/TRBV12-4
CASSLKGINQPQHF
TGTGCCAGCAGTTTGAAGGGGATTAATCAGCCCCAGCATTTT
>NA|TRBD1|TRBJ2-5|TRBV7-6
CASSLGTGKTQCF
TGTGCCAGCAGCTTAGGGACAGGGAAGACCCAGTGCTTC
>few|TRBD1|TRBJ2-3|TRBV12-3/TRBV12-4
CASRRSTGVPDTQYF
TGTGCCAGCAGGAGGTCGACAGGGGTCCCAGATACGCAGTATTTT
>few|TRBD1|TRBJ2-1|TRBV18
CASSPQGVQQFF
TGTGCCAGCTCACCTCAGGGGGTACAGCAGTTCTTC
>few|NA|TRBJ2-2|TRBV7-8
CASSPPAAGELFF
TGTGCCAGCAGCCCTCCTGCGGCCGGGGAGCTGTTTTTT
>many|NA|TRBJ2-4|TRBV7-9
CASALAGGNIQYF
TGTGCCAGCGCTCTCGCCGGGGGAAACATTCAGTACTTC
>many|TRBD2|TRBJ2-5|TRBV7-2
CASSFGDYETQYF
TGTGCCAGCAGCTTCGGGGACTACGAGACCCAGTACTTC
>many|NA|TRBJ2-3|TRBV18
CASSPSGDTQYF
TGTGCCAGCTCACCCTCCGGAGATACGCAGTATTTT
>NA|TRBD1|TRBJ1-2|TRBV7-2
CASSFRQGGGYTF
TGTGCCAGCAGCTTTAGACAGGGGGGAGGCTACACCTTC
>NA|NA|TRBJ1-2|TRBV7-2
CASSFPGSYGYTF
TGTGCCAGCAGCTTCCCGGGAAGCTATGGCTACACCTTC
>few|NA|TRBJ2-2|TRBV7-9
CASSLARRGGELFF
TGTGCCAGCAGCTTGGCCCGGCGGGGCGGGGAGCTGTTTTTT
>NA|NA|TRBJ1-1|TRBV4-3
CASSPDRRLSEAFF
TGCGCCAGCAGCCCAGACAGGAGACTTTCGGAAGCTTTCTTT